The TCR beta chain under discussion was sequenced for a study of cytomegalovirus exposure and HLA in healthy donors. Study background: Among approximately 400 genotyped donors, approximately 80% fell in the Caucasian-associated ancestry cluster.

This clone was detected only once. Its matching antigen is unknown. The CDR3 is made up of 13 amino acids. Trimming left V 7 bases short and J 1 base short, with 11 bases between. From germline, CDR1 is SNHLY and CDR2 FYNNEI. The primer mix had 60 Vbeta and 13 Jbeta primers. Some clones are missing from TCRdb's copy, which holds only in-frame ones; the method was immunoSEQ multiplex PCR. The table records 75,000 to 80,000 clones, roughly 75% of them present only once. General study results and limits: Cytomegalovirus association was assigned to 150 to 200 TCR beta chains. Testing in vitro showed a few CMV-associated chains specific for CMV antigens.

Sample: PBMCs. The chain recombines TRBV2 with TRBJ2-7; weak D call: TRBD1 (5 bases). The clonotype comes from a male donor in good health and CMV-seronegative. The CDR3 DNA reads TGTGCCAGCAACAGGTTACTGTCCTACGAGCAGTACTTC. It translates to CASNRLLSYEQYF.